The present T cell receptor (beta chain) was sequenced within a study of T cell changes during pregnancy in multiple sclerosis. This CDR3 is 14 amino acids long. Trimming removed 7 bases from V and 3 bases from J, with 13 bases in between. Germline assignment: CDR1 MNHNS and CDR2 SASEGT. The table came from immunoSEQ multiplex PCR; TCRdb's copy has only in-frame clones and leaves some out. The data hold about 68,000 clones, with around 92% observed a single time. The chain links TRBV6-1 to TRBJ1-3; tentative D call: TRBD1 (5 bases). The receptor was derived from a female donor in good health, enrolled as a control in a pregnancy study. The material sequenced was peripheral blood, taken in the second trimester of pregnancy. CDR3 residues: CASTPGWGGNTIYF. The CDR3 nucleotides are TGTGCCAGCACCCCAGGGTGGGGTGGAAACACCATATATTTT.